This paragraph covers one T cell receptor beta chain sequence. This record comes from a study of T cell responses to AZD1222 COVID-19 vaccine. Clones were read by immunoSEQ multiplex PCR, and TCRdb kept only the in-frame ones, dropping some. The sample records 50,000 or so clones, about nine tenths being singletons. This CDR3 is 14 amino acids long. Germline lookup yields CDR1 SQVTM and CDR2 ANQGSEA. V lost 3 bases, J lost 6 bases, and 9 bases stayed unmatched. The source was peripheral blood, collected 28 days after the second AZD1222 dose. The receptor was derived from an adult who received the AZD1222 COVID-19 vaccine. This chain joins TRBV29-1 and TRBJ1-2; TRBD1 matches at 8 bases. The CDR3 nucleotides read TGCAGCGTTGACTCGCAGGGGGCAGGGAATGGCTACACCTTC. Translated, it gives CSVDSQGAGNGYTF.